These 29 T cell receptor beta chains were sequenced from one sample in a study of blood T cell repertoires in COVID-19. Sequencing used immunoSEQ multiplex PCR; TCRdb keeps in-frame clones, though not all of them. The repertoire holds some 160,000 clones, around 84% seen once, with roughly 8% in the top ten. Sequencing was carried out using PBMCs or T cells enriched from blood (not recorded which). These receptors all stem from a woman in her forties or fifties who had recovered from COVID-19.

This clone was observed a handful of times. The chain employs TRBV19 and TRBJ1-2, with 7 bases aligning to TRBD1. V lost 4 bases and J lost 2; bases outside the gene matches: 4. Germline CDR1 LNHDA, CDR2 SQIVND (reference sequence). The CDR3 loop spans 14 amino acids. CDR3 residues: CASSTRDRNYGYTF. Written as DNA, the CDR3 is TGTGCCAGTAGTACCCGGGACAGAAACTATGGCTACACCTTC. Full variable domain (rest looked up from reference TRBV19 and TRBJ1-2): DGGITQSPKYLFRKEGQNVTLSCEQNLNHDAMYWYRQDPGQGLRLIYYSQIVNDFQKGDIAEGYSVSREKKESFPLTVTSAQKNPTAFYLCASSTRDRNYGYTFGSGTRLTVV.

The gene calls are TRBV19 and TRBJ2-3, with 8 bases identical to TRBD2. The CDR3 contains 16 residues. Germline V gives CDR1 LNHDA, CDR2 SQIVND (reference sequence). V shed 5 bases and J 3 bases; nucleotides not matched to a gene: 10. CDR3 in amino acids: CASSRRREGGTDTQYF. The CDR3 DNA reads TGTGCCAGTAGTCGTCGACGGGAGGGAGGGACAGATACGCAGTATTTT.

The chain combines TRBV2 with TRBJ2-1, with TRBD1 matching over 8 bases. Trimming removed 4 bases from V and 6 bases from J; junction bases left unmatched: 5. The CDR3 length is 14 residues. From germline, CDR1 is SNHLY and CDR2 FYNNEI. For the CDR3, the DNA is TGTGCCAGCAGTGCGGACAGGGTTGGCAATGAGCAGTTCTTC. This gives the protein CASSADRVGNEQFF.

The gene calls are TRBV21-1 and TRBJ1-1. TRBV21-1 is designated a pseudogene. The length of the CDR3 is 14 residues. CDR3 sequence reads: CASTSHCGNTEAFF. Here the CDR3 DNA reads TGTGCCAGCACCTCCCATTGCGGGAACACTGAAGCTTTCTTT.

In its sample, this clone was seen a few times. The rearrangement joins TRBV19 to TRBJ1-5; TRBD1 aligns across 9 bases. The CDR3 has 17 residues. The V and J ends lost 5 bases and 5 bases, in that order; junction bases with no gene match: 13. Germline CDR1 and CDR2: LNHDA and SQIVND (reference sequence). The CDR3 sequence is CASSPTGGQGRYQPQHF. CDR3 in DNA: TGTGCCAGTAGTCCAACAGGGGGACAGGGTAGGTATCAGCCCCAGCATTTT.

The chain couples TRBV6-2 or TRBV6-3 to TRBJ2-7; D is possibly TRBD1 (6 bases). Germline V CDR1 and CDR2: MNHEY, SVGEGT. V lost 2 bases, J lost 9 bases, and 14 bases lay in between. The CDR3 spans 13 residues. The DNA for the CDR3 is TGTGCCAGCAGTTACGCTGGGGGCGCGGGGCAGTACTTC. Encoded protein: CASSYAGGAGQYF.

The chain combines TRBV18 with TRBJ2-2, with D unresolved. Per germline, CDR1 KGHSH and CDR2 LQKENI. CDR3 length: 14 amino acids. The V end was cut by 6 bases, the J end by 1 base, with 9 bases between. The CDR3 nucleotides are TGTGCCAGCTCGAAGATGAGGAACACCGGGGAGCTGTTTTTT. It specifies CASSKMRNTGELFF. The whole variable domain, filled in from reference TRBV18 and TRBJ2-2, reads NAGVMQNPRHLVRRRGQEARLRCSPMKGHSHVYWYRQLPEEGLKFMVYLQKENIIDESGMPKERFSAEFPKEGPSILRIQQVVRGDSAAYFCASSKMRNTGELFFGEGSRLTVL.

The CDR3 spells CASSFPNFYGYTF. In DNA form, the CDR3 reads TGTGCCAGCAGCTTCCCCAATTTCTATGGCTACACCTTC. The chain couples TRBV7-9 to TRBJ1-2; D gene ambiguous. The CDR3 loop spans 13 amino acids. Germline V gene data show CDR1 as SEHNR and CDR2 as FQNEAQ (reference sequence). V lost 3 bases and J lost 4, with 9 bases in between.

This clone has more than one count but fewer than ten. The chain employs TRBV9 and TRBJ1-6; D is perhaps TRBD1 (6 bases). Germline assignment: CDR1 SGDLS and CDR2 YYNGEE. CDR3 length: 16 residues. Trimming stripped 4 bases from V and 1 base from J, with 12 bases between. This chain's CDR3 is CASSPTDSSYNSPLHF. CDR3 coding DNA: TGTGCCAGCAGCCCGACGGACAGTTCCTATAATTCACCCCTCCACTTT.

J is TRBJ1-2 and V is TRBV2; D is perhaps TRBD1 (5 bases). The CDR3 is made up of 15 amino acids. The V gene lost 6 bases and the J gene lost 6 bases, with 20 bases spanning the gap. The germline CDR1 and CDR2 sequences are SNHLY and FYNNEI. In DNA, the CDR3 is TGTGCCAGCAGGAAGGCAGGGTCACATAAGAATGGCTACACCTTC. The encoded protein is CASRKAGSHKNGYTF.

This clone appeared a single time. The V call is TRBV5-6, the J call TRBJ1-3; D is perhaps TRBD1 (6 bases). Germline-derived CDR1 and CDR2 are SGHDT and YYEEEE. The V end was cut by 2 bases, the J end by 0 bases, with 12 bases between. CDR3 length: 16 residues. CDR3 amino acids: CASSFVGGPSGNTIYF. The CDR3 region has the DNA TGTGCCAGCAGCTTCGTTGGGGGCCCCTCTGGAAACACCATATATTTT.

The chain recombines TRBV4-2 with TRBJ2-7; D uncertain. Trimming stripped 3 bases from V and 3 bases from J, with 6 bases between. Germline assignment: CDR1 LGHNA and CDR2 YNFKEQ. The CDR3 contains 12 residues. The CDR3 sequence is CASSHVGYEQYF. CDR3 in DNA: TGTGCCAGCAGCCACGTCGGCTACGAGCAGTACTTC.

The CDR3 loop is CARYRGERDRRELDGNTIYF. The CDR3 DNA is TGTGCCAGATACCGCGGAGAACGGGACAGGAGAGAACTAGACGGAAACACCATATATTTT. The gene calls are TRBV5-3 and TRBJ1-3; 8 bases are shared with TRBD1. TRBV5-3 is labeled an ORF, and its function is uncertain. With 7 bases clipped from V and 4 bases from J, the junction kept 25 bases outside the gene matches. The CDR3 is made up of 20 amino acids.

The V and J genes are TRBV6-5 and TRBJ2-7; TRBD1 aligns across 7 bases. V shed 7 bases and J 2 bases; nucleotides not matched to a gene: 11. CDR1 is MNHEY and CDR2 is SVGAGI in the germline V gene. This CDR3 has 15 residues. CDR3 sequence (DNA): TGTGCCAGCAACCAAACCGGGACAGTGACCTACGAGCAGTACTTC. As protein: CASNQTGTVTYEQYF.

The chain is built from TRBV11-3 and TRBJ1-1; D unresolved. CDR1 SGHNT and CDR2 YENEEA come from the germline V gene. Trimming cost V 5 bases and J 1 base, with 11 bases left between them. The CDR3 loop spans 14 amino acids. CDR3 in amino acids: CASSRDTRNTEAFF. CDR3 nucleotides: TGTGCCAGCAGCCGAGACACCCGGAACACTGAAGCTTTCTTT. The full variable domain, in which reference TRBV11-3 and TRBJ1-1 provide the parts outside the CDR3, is EAGVVQSPRYKIIEKKQPVAFWCNPISGHNTLYWYLQNLGQGPELLIRYENEEAVDDSQLPKDRFSAERLKGVDSTLKIQPAELGDSAVYLCASSRDTRNTEAFFGQGTRLTVV.

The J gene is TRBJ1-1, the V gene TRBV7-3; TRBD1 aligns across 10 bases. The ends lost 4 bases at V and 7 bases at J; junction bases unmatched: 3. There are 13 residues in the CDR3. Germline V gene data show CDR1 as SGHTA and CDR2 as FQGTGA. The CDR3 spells CASSWTGGLEAFF. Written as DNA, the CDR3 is TGTGCCAGCAGCTGGACAGGGGGGCTTGAAGCTTTCTTT. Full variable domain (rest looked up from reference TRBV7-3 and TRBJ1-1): GAGVSQTPSNKVTEKGKYVELRCDPISGHTALYWYRQSLGQGPEFLIYFQGTGAADDSGLPNDRFFAVRPEGSVSTLKIQRTERGDSAVYLCASSWTGGLEAFFGQGTRLTVV.

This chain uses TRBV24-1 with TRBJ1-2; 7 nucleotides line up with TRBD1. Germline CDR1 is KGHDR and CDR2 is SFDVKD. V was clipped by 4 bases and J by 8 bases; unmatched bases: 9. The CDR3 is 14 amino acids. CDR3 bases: TGTGCCACCAGTGACACTGGACAGGCTTCCGGCTACACCTTC. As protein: CATSDTGQASGYTF.

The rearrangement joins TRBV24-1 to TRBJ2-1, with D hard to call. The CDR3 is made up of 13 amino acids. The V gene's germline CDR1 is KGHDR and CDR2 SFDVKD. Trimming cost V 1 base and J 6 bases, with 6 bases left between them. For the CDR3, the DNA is TGTGCCACCAGTGATTTCCCCGGCAATGAGCAGTTCTTC. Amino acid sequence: CATSDFPGNEQFF.

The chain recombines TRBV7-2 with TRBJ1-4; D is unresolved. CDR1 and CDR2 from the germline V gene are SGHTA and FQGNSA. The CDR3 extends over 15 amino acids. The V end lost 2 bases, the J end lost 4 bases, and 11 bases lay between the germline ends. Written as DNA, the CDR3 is TGTGCCAGCAGCTTAAGATCTGCGAATAATGAAAAACTGTTTTTT. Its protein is CASSLRSANNEKLFF. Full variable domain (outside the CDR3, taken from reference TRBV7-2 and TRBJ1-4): GAGVSQSPSNKVTEKGKDVELRCDPISGHTALYWYRQSLGQGLEFLIYFQGNSAPDKSGLPSDRFSAERTGGSVSTLTIQRTQQEDSAVYLCASSLRSANNEKLFFGSGTQLSVL.

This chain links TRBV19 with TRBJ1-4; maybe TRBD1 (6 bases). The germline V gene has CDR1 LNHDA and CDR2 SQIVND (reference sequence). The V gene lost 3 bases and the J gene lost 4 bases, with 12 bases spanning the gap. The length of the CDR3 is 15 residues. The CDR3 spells CASSIGRQDNEKLFF. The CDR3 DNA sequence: TGTGCCAGTAGTATTGGGCGACAGGATAATGAAAAACTGTTTTTT.

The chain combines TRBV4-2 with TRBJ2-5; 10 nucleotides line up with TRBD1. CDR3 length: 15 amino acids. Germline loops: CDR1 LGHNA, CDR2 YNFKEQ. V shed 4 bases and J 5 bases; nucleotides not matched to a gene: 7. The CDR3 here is CASSRDRGLGETQYF. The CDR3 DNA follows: TGTGCCAGCAGCCGGGACAGGGGCTTGGGCGAGACCCAGTACTTC.

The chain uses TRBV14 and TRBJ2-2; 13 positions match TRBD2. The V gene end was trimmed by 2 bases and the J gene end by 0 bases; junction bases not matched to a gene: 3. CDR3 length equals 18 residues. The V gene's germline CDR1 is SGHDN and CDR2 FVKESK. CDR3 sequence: CASSQKTSGRPNTGELFF. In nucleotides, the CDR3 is TGTGCCAGCAGCCAAAAGACTAGCGGGAGGCCGAACACCGGGGAGCTGTTTTTT.

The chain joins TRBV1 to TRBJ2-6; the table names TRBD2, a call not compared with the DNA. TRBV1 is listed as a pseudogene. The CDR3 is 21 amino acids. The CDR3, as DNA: TGCACCAGCAGCCATTCTTTCCGGCTAGCAGGTTTTTTATCTGGGGCCAACGTCCTGACTTTC. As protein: CTSSHSFRLAGFLSGANVLTF.

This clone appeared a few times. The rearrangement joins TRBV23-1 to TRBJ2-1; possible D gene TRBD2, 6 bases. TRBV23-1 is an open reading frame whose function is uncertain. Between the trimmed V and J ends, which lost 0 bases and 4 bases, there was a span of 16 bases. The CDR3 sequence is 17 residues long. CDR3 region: CASSQSQGGTIYNEQFF. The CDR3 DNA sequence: TGCGCCAGCAGTCAATCGCAAGGCGGGACCATATACAATGAGCAGTTCTTC.

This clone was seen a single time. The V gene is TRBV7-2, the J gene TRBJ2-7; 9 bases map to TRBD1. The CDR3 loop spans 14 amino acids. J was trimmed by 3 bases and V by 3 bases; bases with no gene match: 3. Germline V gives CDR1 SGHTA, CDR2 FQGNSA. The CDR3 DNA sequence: TGTGCCAGCAGCTTGCGGGACAGGGACTACGAGCAGTACTTC. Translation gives CASSLRDRDYEQYF. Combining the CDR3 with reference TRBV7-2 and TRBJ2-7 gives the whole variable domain GAGVSQSPSNKVTEKGKDVELRCDPISGHTALYWYRQSLGQGLEFLIYFQGNSAPDKSGLPSDRFSAERTGGSVSTLTIQRTQQEDSAVYLCASSLRDRDYEQYFGPGTRLTVT.

CDR3 sequence reads: CASSQSLVENEQFF. The DNA of the CDR3 is TGTGCCAGCAGCCAATCCTTGGTTGAGAATGAGCAGTTCTTC. The chain employs TRBV3-1 (or the pseudogene TRBV3-2) and TRBJ2-1, with D unresolved. The CDR3 runs 14 residues. Germline lookup yields CDR1 LGHDT and CDR2 YNNKEL (reference sequence). V was cut by 2 bases and J by 7 bases, with 12 bases left in between.

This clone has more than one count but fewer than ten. The CDR3 nucleotides are TGTGCCAGCAGTCCTTGGAGTGGGGGGAACATTCAGTACTTC. This codes for CASSPWSGGNIQYF. The chain uses TRBV28 and TRBJ2-4; weak D call: TRBD2 (6 bases). The CDR3 runs to 14 residues. Trimming shortened V by 5 bases and J by 7 bases, and 15 bases separated the two germline ends. In germline, CDR1 is MDHEN, CDR2 SYDVKM.

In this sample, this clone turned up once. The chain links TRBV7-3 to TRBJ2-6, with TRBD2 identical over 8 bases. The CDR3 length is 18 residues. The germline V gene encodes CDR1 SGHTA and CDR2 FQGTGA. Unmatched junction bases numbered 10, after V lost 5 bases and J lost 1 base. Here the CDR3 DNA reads TGTGCCAGCAGCCCCAGGACCGGCGGGGGGTCTGGGGCCAACGTCCTGACTTTC. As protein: CASSPRTGGGSGANVLTF.

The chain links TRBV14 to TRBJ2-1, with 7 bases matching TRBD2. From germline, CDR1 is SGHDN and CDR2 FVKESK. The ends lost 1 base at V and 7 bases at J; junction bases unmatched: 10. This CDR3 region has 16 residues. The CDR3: CASSQGVSGNQNEQFF. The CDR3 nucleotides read TGTGCCAGCAGCCAAGGAGTAAGCGGGAATCAAAATGAGCAGTTCTTC.